The subject of this entry is one TCR beta chain. No DNA is shown, since the ends of the CDR3 on it are uncertain; the CDR3 is the one TCRdb lists. This entry comes from a study of control samples from healthy donors and cancer patients. Germline V gene lookup returns CDR1 LNHDA and CDR2 SQIVND (reference sequence). The CDR3 is 14 residues long, counting both termini. TCRdb's copy holds only in-frame clones and misses some; the assay was immunoSEQ multiplex PCR. The table shows some 65,000 clones, with approximately 80% occurring only once. The sample comprised PBMCs. The V and J genes are TRBV19 and TRBJ1-2. This sequence originates from a woman in her forties or fifties with lung cancer. The CDR3 region is CAVRRAGQLTGYTF.